This TCR beta chain was observed in a study of blood T cell repertoires in COVID-19. J was trimmed by 3 bases and V by 1 base; bases with no gene match: 4. CDR3 size: 15 residues. Germline CDR1 is MGHRA and CDR2 is YSYEKL. The protocol was immunoSEQ multiplex PCR, while the TCRdb copy is restricted to in-frame clones and leaves out a portion. The data contain 140,000 to 150,000 clones, more than 75% of them singletons. This clone was found a few times. The source is a man in his 60s with acute or convalescent COVID-19. The chain recombines TRBV4-1 with TRBJ2-7; 9 bases align to TRBD1. Material: peripheral blood. The CDR3 nucleotides read TGCGCCAGCAGCCAAGTGGGACAGGGAGGCTACGAGCAGTACTTC. It codes for CASSQVGQGGYEQYF.